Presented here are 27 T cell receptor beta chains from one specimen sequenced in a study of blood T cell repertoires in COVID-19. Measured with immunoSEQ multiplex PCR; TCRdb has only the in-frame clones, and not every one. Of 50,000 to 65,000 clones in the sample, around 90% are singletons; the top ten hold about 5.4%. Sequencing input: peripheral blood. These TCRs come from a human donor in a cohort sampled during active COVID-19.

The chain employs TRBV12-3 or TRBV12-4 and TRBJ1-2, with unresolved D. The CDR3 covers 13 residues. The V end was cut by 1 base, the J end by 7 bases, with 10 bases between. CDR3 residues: CASSLDQDSGYTF. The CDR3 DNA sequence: TGTGCCAGCAGTTTAGACCAGGATAGTGGCTACACCTTC.

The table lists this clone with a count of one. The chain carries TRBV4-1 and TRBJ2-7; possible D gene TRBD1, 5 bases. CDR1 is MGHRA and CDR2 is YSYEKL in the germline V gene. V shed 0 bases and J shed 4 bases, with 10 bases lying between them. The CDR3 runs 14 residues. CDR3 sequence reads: CASSQEAGRYEQYF. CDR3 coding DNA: TGCGCCAGCAGCCAAGAGGCAGGGCGGTACGAGCAGTACTTC.

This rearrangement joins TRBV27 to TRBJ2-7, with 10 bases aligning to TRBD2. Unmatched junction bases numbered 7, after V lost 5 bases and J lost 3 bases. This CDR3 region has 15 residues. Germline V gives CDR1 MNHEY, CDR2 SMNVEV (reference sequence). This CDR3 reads CASSAPSGGIYEQYF. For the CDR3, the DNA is TGTGCCAGCAGTGCGCCTAGCGGGGGAATCTACGAGCAGTACTTC.

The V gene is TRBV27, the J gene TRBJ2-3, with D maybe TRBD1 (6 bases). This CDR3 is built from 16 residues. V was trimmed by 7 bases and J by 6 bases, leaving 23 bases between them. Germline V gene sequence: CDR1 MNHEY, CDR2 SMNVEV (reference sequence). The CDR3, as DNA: TGTGCCAGCAACCTCGCAGGGGCTTTATATACGGATACGCAGTATTTT. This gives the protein CASNLAGALYTDTQYF.

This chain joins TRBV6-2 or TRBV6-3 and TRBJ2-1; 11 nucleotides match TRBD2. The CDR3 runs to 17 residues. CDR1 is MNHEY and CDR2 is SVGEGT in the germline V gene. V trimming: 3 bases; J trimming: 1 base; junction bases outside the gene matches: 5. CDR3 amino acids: CASSYPSGRRSYNEQFF. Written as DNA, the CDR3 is TGTGCCAGCAGTTATCCTAGCGGGAGGCGTTCCTACAATGAGCAGTTCTTC.

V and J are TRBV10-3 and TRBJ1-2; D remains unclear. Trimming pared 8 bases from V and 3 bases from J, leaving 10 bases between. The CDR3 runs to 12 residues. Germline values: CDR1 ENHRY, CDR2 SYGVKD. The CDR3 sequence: CAIQDTDYGYTF. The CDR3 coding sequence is TGTGCCATCCAAGACACGGACTATGGCTACACCTTC.

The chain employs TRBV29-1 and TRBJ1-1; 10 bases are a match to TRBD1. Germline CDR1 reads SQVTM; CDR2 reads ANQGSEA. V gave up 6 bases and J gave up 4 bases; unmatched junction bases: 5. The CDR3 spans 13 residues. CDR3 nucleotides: TGCAGCGTCCGACAGGGGGCCGGCACTGAAGCTTTCTTT. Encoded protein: CSVRQGAGTEAFF.

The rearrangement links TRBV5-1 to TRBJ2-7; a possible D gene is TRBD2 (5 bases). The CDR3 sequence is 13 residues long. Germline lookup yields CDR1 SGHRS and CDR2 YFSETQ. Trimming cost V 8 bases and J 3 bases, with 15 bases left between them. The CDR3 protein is CARTDGSFYEQYF. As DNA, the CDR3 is TGCGCCAGGACCGATGGGAGCTTCTACGAGCAGTACTTC. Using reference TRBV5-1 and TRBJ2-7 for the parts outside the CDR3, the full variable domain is KAGVTQTPRYLIKTRGQQVTLSCSPISGHRSVSWYQQTPGQGLQFLFEYFSETQRNKGNFPGRFSGRQFSNSRSEMNVSTLELGDSALYLCARTDGSFYEQYFGPGTRLTVT.

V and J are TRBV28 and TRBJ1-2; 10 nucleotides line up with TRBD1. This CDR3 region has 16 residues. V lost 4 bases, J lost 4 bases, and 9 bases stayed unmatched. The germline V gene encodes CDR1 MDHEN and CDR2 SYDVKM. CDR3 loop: CASSSPPGQGTYGYTF. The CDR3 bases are TGTGCCAGCAGTTCCCCTCCGGGACAGGGGACCTATGGCTACACCTTC.

The CDR3 region has the DNA TGCGCCAGCAGCTTGGGAACCGGGTTGTTCACTGAAGCTTTCTTT. As protein: CASSLGTGLFTEAFF. V is TRBV5-1 and J is TRBJ1-1; D unresolved. From germline, CDR1 is SGHRS and CDR2 YFSETQ. V lost 0 bases to trimming and J lost 4 bases, with 13 bases between them. This CDR3 has 15 residues.

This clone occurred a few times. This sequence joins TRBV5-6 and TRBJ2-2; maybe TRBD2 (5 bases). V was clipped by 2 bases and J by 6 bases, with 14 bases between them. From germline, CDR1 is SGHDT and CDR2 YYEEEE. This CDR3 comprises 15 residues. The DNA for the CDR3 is TGTGCCAGCAGCTTAACTCCTAAGGAGGCCGGGGAGCTGTTTTTT. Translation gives CASSLTPKEAGELFF.

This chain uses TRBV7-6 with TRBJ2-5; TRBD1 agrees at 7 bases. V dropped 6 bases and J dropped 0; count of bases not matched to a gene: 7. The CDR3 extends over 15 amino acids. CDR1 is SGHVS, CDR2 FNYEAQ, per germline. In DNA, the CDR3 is TGTGCCAGCAGTTTCCCCGGGACAGACCAAGAGACCCAGTACTTC. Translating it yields CASSFPGTDQETQYF.

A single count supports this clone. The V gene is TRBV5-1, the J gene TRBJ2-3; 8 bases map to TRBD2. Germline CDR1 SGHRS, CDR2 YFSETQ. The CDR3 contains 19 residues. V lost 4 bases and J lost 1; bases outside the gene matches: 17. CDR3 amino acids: CASSPGGASGWTRTDTQYF. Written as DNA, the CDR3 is TGCGCCAGCAGCCCTGGTGGTGCTAGCGGGTGGACCCGCACAGATACGCAGTATTTT.

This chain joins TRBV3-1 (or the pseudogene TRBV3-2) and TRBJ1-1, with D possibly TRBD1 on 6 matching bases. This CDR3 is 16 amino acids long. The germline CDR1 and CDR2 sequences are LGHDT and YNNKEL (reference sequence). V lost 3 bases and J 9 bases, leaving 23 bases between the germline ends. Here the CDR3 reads CASSHTTGDQRKKAFF. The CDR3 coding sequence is TGTGCCAGCAGCCATACGACAGGAGACCAACGAAAGAAAGCTTTCTTT.

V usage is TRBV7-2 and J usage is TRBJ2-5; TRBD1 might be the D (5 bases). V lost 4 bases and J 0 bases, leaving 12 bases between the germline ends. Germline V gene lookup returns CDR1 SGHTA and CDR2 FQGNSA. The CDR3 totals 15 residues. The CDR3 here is CASSSPQGYQETQYF. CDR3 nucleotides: TGTGCCAGCAGCTCGCCTCAGGGATACCAAGAGACCCAGTACTTC. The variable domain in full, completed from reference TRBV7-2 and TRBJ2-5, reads GAGVSQSPSNKVTEKGKDVELRCDPISGHTALYWYRQSLGQGLEFLIYFQGNSAPDKSGLPSDRFSAERTGGSVSTLTIQRTQQEDSAVYLCASSSPQGYQETQYFGPGTRLLVL.

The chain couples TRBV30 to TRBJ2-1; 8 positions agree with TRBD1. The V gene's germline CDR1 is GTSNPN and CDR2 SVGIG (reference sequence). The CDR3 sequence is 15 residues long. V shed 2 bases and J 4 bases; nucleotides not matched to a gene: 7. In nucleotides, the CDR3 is TGTGCCTGGAGTTCTCAGGGGGCGAATTACAATGAGCAGTTCTTC. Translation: CAWSSQGANYNEQFF.

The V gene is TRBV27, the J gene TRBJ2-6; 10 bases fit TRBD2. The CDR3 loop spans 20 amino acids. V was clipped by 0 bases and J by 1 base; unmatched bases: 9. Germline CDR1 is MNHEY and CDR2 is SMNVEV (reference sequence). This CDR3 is CASSLSKTSGIRSGANVLTF. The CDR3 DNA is TGTGCCAGCAGTTTATCCAAAACTAGCGGGATAAGGTCTGGGGCCAACGTCCTGACTTTC.

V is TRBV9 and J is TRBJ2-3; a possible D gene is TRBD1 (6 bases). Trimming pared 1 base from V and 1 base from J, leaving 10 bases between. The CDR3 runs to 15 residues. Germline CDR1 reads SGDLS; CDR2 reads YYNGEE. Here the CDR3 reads CASSVRTARTDTQYF. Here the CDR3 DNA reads TGTGCCAGCAGCGTACGGACAGCCCGCACAGATACGCAGTATTTT.

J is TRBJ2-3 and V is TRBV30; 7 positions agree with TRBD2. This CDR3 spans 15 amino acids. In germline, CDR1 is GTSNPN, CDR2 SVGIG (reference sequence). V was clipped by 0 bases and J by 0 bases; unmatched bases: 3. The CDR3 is CAWSVSGLSTDTQYF. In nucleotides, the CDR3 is TGTGCCTGGAGTGTTTCGGGACTAAGCACAGATACGCAGTATTTT.

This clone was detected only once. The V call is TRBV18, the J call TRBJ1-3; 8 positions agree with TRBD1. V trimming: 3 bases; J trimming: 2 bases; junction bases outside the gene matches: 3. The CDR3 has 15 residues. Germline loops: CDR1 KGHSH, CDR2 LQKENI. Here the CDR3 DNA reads TGTGCCAGCTCACCGGACAGGGCTACTGGAAACACCATATATTTT. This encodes CASSPDRATGNTIYF. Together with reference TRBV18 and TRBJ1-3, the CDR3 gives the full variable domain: NAGVMQNPRHLVRRRGQEARLRCSPMKGHSHVYWYRQLPEEGLKFMVYLQKENIIDESGMPKERFSAEFPKEGPSILRIQQVVRGDSAAYFCASSPDRATGNTIYFGEGSWLTVV.

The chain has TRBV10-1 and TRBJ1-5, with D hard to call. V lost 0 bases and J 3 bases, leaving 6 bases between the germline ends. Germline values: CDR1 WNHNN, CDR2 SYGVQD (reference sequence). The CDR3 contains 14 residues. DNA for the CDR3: TGCGCCAGCAGTGAGTCGAGGCCCAATCAGCCCCAGCATTTT. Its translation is CASSESRPNQPQHF.

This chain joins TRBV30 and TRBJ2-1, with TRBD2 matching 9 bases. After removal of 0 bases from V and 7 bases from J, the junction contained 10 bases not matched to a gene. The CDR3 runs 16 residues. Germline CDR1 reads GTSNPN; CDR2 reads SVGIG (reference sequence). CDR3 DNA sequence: TGTGCCTGGAGTGTACTAGGCGGGGGGGATGGAAATGAGCAGTTCTTC. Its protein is CAWSVLGGGDGNEQFF.

CDR3 loop: CASSLGARGGQETQYF. The CDR3 coding sequence is TGTGCCAGCAGTTTGGGGGCACGGGGGGGGCAAGAGACCCAGTACTTC. This chain connects TRBV6-5 to TRBJ2-5, with 8 positions matching TRBD2. Germline lookup yields CDR1 MNHEY and CDR2 SVGAGI. This CDR3 has 16 residues. The junction had 9 bases not matched to a gene; V was cut back by 4 bases and J by 2 bases.

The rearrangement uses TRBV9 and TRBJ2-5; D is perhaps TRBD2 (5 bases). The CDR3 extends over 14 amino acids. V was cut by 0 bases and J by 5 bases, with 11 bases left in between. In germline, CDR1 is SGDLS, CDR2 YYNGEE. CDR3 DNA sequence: TGTGCCAGCAGCGTAGGGGTAGCGATGGAGACCCAGTACTTC. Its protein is CASSVGVAMETQYF.

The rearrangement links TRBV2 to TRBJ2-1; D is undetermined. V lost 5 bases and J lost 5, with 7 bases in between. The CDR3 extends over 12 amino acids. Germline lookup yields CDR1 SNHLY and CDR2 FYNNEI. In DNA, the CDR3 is TGTGCCAGCAGTTCCCCTAACAATGAGCAGTTCTTC. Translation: CASSSPNNEQFF.

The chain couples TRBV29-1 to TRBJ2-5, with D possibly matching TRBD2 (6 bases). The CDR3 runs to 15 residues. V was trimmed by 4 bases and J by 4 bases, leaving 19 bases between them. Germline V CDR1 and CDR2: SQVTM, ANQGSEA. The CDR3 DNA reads TGCAGCGTTGGGTTGGGCGGGACCTCCCGAGAGACCCAGTACTTC. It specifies CSVGLGGTSRETQYF.

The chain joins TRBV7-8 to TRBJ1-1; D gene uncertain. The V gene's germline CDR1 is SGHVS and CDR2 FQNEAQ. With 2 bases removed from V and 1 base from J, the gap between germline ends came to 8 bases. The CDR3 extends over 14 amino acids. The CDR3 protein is CASSLLSGNTEAFF. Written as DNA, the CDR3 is TGTGCCAGCAGCTTACTGTCAGGGAACACTGAAGCTTTCTTT.